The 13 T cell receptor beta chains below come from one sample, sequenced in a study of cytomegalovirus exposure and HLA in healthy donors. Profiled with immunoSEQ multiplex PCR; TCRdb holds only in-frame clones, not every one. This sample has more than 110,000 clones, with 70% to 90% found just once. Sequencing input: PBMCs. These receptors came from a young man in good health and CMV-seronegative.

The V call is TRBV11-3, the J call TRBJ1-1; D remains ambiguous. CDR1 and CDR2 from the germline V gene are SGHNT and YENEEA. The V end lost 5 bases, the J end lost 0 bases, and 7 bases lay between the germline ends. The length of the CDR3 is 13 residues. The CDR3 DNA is TGTGCCAGCAGCCCAACAGTGAACACTGAAGCTTTCTTT. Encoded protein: CASSPTVNTEAFF.

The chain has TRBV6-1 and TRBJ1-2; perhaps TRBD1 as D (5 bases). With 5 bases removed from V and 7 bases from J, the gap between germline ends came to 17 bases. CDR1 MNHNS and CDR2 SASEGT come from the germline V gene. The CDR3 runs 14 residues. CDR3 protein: CASSIDRSSIGYTF. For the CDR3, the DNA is TGTGCCAGCAGTATAGACAGATCTTCGATTGGCTACACCTTC.

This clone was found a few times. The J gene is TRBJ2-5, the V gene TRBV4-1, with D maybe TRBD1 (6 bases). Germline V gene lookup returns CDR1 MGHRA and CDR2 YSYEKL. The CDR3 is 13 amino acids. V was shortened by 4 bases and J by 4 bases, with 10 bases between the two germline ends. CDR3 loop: CASSLGATETQYF. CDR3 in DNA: TGCGCCAGCAGCCTGGGGGCGACAGAGACCCAGTACTTC.

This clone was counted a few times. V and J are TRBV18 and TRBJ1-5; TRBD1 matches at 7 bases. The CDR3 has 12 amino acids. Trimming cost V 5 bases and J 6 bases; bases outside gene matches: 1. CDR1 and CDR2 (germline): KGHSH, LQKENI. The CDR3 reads CASSGTAQPQHF. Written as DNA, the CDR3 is TGTGCCAGCTCAGGGACAGCTCAGCCCCAGCATTTT.

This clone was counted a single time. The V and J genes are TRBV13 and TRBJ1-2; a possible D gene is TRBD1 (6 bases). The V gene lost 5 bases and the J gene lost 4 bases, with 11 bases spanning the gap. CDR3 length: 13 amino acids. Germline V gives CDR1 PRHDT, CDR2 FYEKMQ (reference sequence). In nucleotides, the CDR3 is TGTGCCAGCAGCCGTGGACAGAGCTATGGCTACACCTTC. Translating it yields CASSRGQSYGYTF.

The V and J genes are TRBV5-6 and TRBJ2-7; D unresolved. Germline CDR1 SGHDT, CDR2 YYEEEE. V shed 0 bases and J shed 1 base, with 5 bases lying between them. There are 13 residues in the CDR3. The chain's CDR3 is CASSLGSSYEQYF. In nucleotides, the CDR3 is TGTGCCAGCAGCTTGGGGAGTTCCTACGAGCAGTACTTC.

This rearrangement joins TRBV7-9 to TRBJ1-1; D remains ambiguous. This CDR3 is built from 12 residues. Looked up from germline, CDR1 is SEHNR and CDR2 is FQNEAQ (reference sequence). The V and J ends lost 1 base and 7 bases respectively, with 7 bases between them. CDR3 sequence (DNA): TGTGCCAGCAGCTTAGTCCCCAGTGAAGCTTTCTTT. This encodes CASSLVPSEAFF.

CDR3 sequence: CAISASFGGPQHF. In nucleotides, the CDR3 is TGTGCCATCAGTGCCAGTTTCGGCGGGCCCCAGCATTTT. The J gene is TRBJ1-5, the V gene TRBV10-3; D call uncertain. The CDR3 extends over 13 amino acids. CDR1 ENHRY and CDR2 SYGVKD come from the germline V gene. The V end was cut by 4 bases, the J end by 9 bases, with 13 bases between.

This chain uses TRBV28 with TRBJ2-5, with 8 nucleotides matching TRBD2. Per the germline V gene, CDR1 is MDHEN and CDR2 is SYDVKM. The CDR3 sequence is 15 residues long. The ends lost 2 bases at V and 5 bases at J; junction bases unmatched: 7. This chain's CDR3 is CASSLQRELGETQYF. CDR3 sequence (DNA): TGTGCCAGCAGTTTACAGCGGGAGCTAGGGGAGACCCAGTACTTC.

The CDR3 nucleotides read TGTGCCAGCAGCTCCACCCTCCGAGAGGGTTTTGCAGATACGCAGTATTTT. It translates to CASSSTLREGFADTQYF. The chain joins TRBV7-2 to TRBJ2-3, with D maybe TRBD2 (5 bases). The ends were cut back, 4 bases at V and 4 bases at J, with 21 bases in the middle. Germline V gene lookup returns CDR1 SGHTA and CDR2 FQGNSA. The CDR3 length is 17 residues.

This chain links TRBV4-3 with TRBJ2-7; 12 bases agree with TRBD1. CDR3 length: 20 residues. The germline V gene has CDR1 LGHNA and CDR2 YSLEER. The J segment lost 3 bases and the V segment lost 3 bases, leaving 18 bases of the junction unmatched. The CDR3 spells CASSHYLKGTGGRVDYEQYF. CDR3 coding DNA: TGCGCCAGCAGCCATTACCTAAAGGGGACAGGGGGCAGGGTTGACTACGAGCAGTACTTC.

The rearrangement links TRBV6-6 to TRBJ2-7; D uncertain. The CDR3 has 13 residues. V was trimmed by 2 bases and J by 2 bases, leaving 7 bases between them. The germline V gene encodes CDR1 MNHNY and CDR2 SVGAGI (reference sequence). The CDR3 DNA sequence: TGTGCCAGCAGTTACCAGGTCGCCTACGAGCAGTACTTC. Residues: CASSYQVAYEQYF.

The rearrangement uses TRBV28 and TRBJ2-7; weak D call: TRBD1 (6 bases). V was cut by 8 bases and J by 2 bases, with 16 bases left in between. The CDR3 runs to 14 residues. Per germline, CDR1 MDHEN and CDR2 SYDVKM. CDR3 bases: TGTGCCAGCCGAAAAACAGGGTCCACCTACGAGCAGTACTTC. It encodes CASRKTGSTYEQYF.